The 28 T cell receptor beta chains below all came from one sample that was sequenced in a study of molecular identifiers for immune sequencing clone quantification. TCRdb re-called the PCR reads with MiXCR, one entry per CDR3 protein. The data show some 97,000 distinct CDR3 sequences, with 20% to 30% seen just once and approximately 0.94% held by the top ten. The material sequenced was naive CD8+ T cells from blood, with Jurkat cell RNA spiked in. As for subset: FACS-sorted CD8+CD4-CCR7+CD45RA+ naive T cells. These receptors all come from a human donor in good health. Some libraries in this study had Jurkat cell RNA spiked in.

This clonotype was observed many times. The rearrangement links TRBV28 to TRBJ2-5, with no clear D. The CDR3 extends over 16 amino acids. Germline assignment: CDR1 MDHEN and CDR2 SYDVKM. The V end was cut by 2 bases, the J end by 4 bases, with 17 bases between. The DNA of the CDR3 is TGTGCCAGCAGTTTAGGGTTAGAGTATGCCCGAGAGACCCAGTACTTC. Its translation: CASSLGLEYARETQYF.

There are many counts of this clonotype. The V call is TRBV18, the J call TRBJ1-1, with D unclear. V lost 4 bases and J lost 4, with 13 bases in between. The CDR3 runs 14 residues. Germline-derived CDR1 and CDR2 are KGHSH and LQKENI. CDR3 nucleotides: TGTGCCAGCTCACGACCGGCCGACCGCACTGAAGCTTTCTTT. This sequence encodes CASSRPADRTEAFF. Full variable domain (missing parts from reference TRBV18 and TRBJ1-1): NAGVMQNPRHLVRRRGQEARLRCSPMKGHSHVYWYRQLPEEGLKFMVYLQKENIIDESGMPKERFSAEFPKEGPSILRIQQVVRGDSAAYFCASSRPADRTEAFFGQGTRLTVV.

This rearrangement joins TRBV30 to TRBJ1-5, with D unresolved. Trimming pared 6 bases from V and 10 bases from J, leaving 16 bases between. The CDR3 covers 12 residues. Germline CDR1 is GTSNPN and CDR2 is SVGIG (reference sequence). CDR3 DNA: TGTGCCTGCTCCGTCGGCCCGTCCCCCCAGCATTTT. Amino acid sequence: CACSVGPSPQHF.

This clonotype came up many times. The J gene is TRBJ2-7, the V gene TRBV5-8, with D perhaps matching TRBD2 (5 bases). With 0 bases removed from V and 1 base from J, the gap between germline ends came to 11 bases. The CDR3 consists of 15 residues. Germline V lookup: CDR1 SGHTS, CDR2 YDEGEE. The CDR3 coding sequence is TGTGCCAGCAGCTTGGTAGGGAGTCTGTCCTACGAGCAGTACTTC. Its translation is CASSLVGSLSYEQYF.

This clonotype was observed a single time. A read error may account for a junction end that differs from germline. The chain is built from TRBV29-1 and TRBJ2-1; 8 bases map to TRBD1. Germline CDR1 SQVTM, CDR2 ANQGSEA. This CDR3 region has 15 residues. DNA of the CDR3: TGCAGCGTTGAGGGCCAGGGGGCAAGGTACAATGGGCAGTTCTTC. Protein: CSVEGQGARYNGQFF.

Details on this clonotype: Possible read error: a much larger clone is one base away. CDR3 sequence: CASSPGLNTGAFF. CDR3 nucleotides: TGTGCCAGCAGCCCAGGGCTAAACACTGGAGCTTTCTTT. The chain joins TRBV14 to TRBJ1-1, with D perhaps matching TRBD1 (5 bases). This CDR3 spans 13 amino acids. Germline-derived CDR1 and CDR2 are SGHDN and FVKESK. The full variable domain, with the rest looked up from reference TRBV14 and TRBJ1-1, is EAGVTQFPSHSVIEKGQTVTLRCDPISGHDNLYWYRRVMGKEIKFLLHFVKESKQDESGMPNNRFLAERTGGTYSTLKVQPAELEDSGVYFCASSPGLNTGAFFGQGTRLTVV.

This clonotype was detected only a few times. For the CDR3, the DNA is TGTGCCTGGAGTCGAGGACAGGGTGTTTTGGAAAAACTGTTTTTT. This sequence encodes CAWSRGQGVLEKLFF. V usage is TRBV30 and J usage is TRBJ1-4; 8 positions match TRBD1. V shed 2 bases and J 8 bases; nucleotides not matched to a gene: 10. CDR1 and CDR2 (germline): GTSNPN, SVGIG (reference sequence). This CDR3 is 15 amino acids long.

This clonotype was counted ten times or more. This chain links TRBV5-4 with TRBJ1-6; D may be TRBD1 (5 bases). Germline assignment: CDR1 SGHNT and CDR2 YYREEE (reference sequence). The CDR3 contains 14 residues. V lost 4 bases and J lost 7, with 12 bases in between. The CDR3: CASSRGAGNSPLHF. Written as DNA, the CDR3 is TGTGCCAGCAGCCGTGGGGCAGGGAATTCACCCCTCCACTTT.

Many counts were recorded for this clonotype. The rearrangement joins TRBV20-1 to TRBJ2-3; D is unclear. V lost 1 base and J 2 bases, leaving 10 bases between the germline ends. CDR3 length: 14 amino acids. CDR1 and CDR2 (germline): DFQATT, SNEGSKA (reference sequence). The CDR3 region has the DNA TGCAGTGCTAGAGCGGTACTATTCACAGATACGCAGTATTTT. Translating it yields CSARAVLFTDTQYF.

About this clonotype: A read error may explain this, as a much larger clone is one base away. The CDR3 coding sequence is TGTGCCAGCAGCTTGGTGCGTGAGTCAGGTCGATCCTACGAGCAGTACTTC. This encodes CASSLVRESGRSYEQYF. This chain joins TRBV5-6 and TRBJ2-7; D is uncertain. This CDR3 has 17 amino acids. The germline V gene has CDR1 SGHDT and CDR2 YYEEEE. Trimming took 0 bases from V and 1 from J, leaving 17 bases between them.

This clonotype showed up many times. The chain carries TRBV7-2 and TRBJ2-1; TRBD2 is a possible D gene (6 bases). This CDR3 contains 16 residues. The V gene lost 1 base and the J gene lost 2 bases, with 12 bases spanning the gap. The germline CDR1 and CDR2 sequences are SGHTA and FQGNSA. The CDR3, as DNA: TGTGCCAGCAGCTTAGGAGACGGGAGAGCCTACAATGAGCAGTTCTTC. As protein: CASSLGDGRAYNEQFF. The variable domain in full, completed from reference TRBV7-2 and TRBJ2-1, reads GAGVSQSPSNKVTEKGKDVELRCDPISGHTALYWYRQSLGQGLEFLIYFQGNSAPDKSGLPSDRFSAERTGGSVSTLTIQRTQQEDSAVYLCASSLGDGRAYNEQFFGPGTRLTVL.

In the case of this clonotype: This may be a read error, as it is one base from a much larger clone. The chain links TRBV25-1 to TRBJ1-6, with D possibly TRBD1 on 6 matching bases. This CDR3 has 13 amino acids. Germline assignment: CDR1 MGHDK and CDR2 SYGVNS. Here the CDR3 DNA reads TGTGCCAGCAGTTGGCAGGGGAATTCACCCCTCAACTTT. Amino acid sequence: CASSWQGNSPLNF.

This clonotype appeared many times. This chain's CDR3 is CASSQWRAGGSNTGELFF. The DNA for the CDR3 is TGCGCCAGCAGCCAGTGGCGAGCGGGGGGGTCGAACACCGGGGAGCTGTTTTTT. This chain links TRBV4-3 with TRBJ2-2; 10 nucleotides agree with TRBD2. The germline CDR1 and CDR2 sequences are LGHNA and YSLEER. There are 18 residues in the CDR3. J gave up 0 bases and V 3 bases, and 7 bases lay outside the gene matches.

This clonotype was found many times. This chain uses TRBV12-3 or TRBV12-4 with TRBJ1-4; D is perhaps TRBD1 (6 bases). Trimming removed 3 bases from V and 8 bases from J, with 19 bases in between. The CDR3 length is 16 residues. CDR3 sequence reads: CASSFLTRGLEEKLFF. CDR3 nucleotide sequence: TGTGCCAGCAGTTTCCTAACCAGGGGATTGGAAGAAAAACTGTTTTTT.

This clonotype is deemed medium-sized (0.01 to 0.1%). This rearrangement joins TRBV28 to TRBJ2-6; D could derive from TRBD1 or TRBD2 (6 bases each). Germline V CDR1 and CDR2: MDHEN, SYDVKM. Trimming removed 3 bases from V and 4 bases from J, with 13 bases in between. The CDR3 runs 16 residues. The CDR3 reads CASSFRGLAGANVLTF. DNA of the CDR3: TGTGCCAGCAGTTTCCGGGGGCTGGCCGGGGCCAACGTCCTGACTTTC. Variable domain in full (rest from reference TRBV28 and TRBJ2-6): DVKVTQSSRYLVKRTGEKVFLECVQDMDHENMFWYRQDPGLGLRLIYFSYDVKMKEKGDIPEGYSVSREKKERFSLILESASTNQTSMYLCASSFRGLAGANVLTFGAGSRLTVL.

V and J are TRBV12-5 and TRBJ2-1; D ambiguous. Germline V CDR1 and CDR2: LGHNT, FRNRAP. The CDR3 length is 12 residues. Trimming removed 6 bases at V and 3 bases at J, with 6 bases between. In nucleotides, the CDR3 is TGTGCTAGTGGGCTGGACTACAATGAGCAGTTCTTC. This gives the protein CASGLDYNEQFF. Full variable domain (outside the CDR3, taken from reference TRBV12-5 and TRBJ2-1): DARVTQTPRHKVTEMGQEVTMRCQPILGHNTVFWYRQTMMQGLELLAYFRNRAPLDDSGMPKDRFSAEMPDATLATLKIQPSEPRDSAVYFCASGLDYNEQFFGPGTRLTVL.

This clonotype showed up many times. The gene calls are TRBV19 and TRBJ2-3; D is uncertain. Trimming shortened V by 2 bases and J by 1 base, and 7 bases separated the two germline ends. Germline V gene sequence: CDR1 LNHDA, CDR2 SQIVND (reference sequence). The CDR3 loop spans 14 amino acids. The CDR3: CASSILHGTDTQYF. CDR3 nucleotide sequence: TGTGCCAGTAGTATACTACATGGCACAGATACGCAGTATTTT.

This clonotype has just a few counts. V usage is TRBV30 and J usage is TRBJ1-1; 10 nucleotides agree with TRBD1. CDR3 size: 13 residues. Germline CDR1 is GTSNPN and CDR2 is SVGIG (reference sequence). J gave up 8 bases and V 5 bases, and 8 bases lay outside the gene matches. Written as DNA, the CDR3 is TGTGCCTGGTGGCGGGGGACAGGGGCGGAAGCTTTCTTT. This translates into CAWWRGTGAEAFF.

The rearrangement uses TRBV11-2 and TRBJ2-7; D perhaps matches TRBD2 (5 bases). The CDR3 is 13 amino acids. CDR1 is SGHAT, CDR2 FQNNGV, per germline. Trimming removed 6 bases at V and 0 bases at J, with 9 bases between. In DNA, the CDR3 is TGTGCCAGCAGTTTGGAGGACTCCTACGAGCAGTACTTC. Translated, it gives CASSLEDSYEQYF.

This clonotype was detected ten times or more. The chain recombines TRBV6-5 with TRBJ2-5; tentatively, D is TRBD2 (7 bases). Per the germline V gene, CDR1 is MNHEY and CDR2 is SVGAGI. Trimming left V 2 bases short and J 5 bases short, with 9 bases between. CDR3 length: 13 amino acids. The CDR3 region is CASSYRGAETQYF. The CDR3 bases are TGTGCCAGCAGTTACCGGGGGGCGGAGACCCAGTACTTC.

The chain recombines TRBV19 with TRBJ2-2, with D unresolved. Germline V gene data show CDR1 as LNHDA and CDR2 as SQIVND (reference sequence). Trimming shortened V by 3 bases and J by 6 bases, and 17 bases separated the two germline ends. The CDR3 is 16 residues long. This CDR3 is CASSMSPIGVAGELFF. CDR3 nucleotide sequence: TGTGCCAGTAGTATGAGTCCAATCGGAGTGGCCGGGGAGCTGTTTTTT.

The CDR3 is CASSQNPRTVYEQYF. In DNA, the CDR3 is TGCGCCAGCAGCCAAAACCCCAGGACAGTTTACGAGCAGTACTTC. The rearrangement links TRBV4-1 to TRBJ2-7; maybe TRBD1 (6 bases). Germline-derived CDR1 and CDR2 are MGHRA and YSYEKL. This CDR3 comprises 15 residues. Trimming shortened V by 2 bases and J by 4 bases, and 15 bases separated the two germline ends.

This clonotype was counted at least ten times. The chain recombines TRBV9 with TRBJ1-4; D might be TRBD1 (5 bases). The germline V gene has CDR1 SGDLS and CDR2 YYNGEE. The V gene lost 4 bases and the J gene lost 2 bases, with 9 bases spanning the gap. The CDR3 is 14 amino acids. DNA of the CDR3: TGTGCCAGCAGCACGGGGGTGACTAATGAAAAACTGTTTTTT. Translated: CASSTGVTNEKLFF.

CDR3 sequence (DNA): TGCAGCGTTGAAGGGACTAGCGGGAGGGTAGATGAGCAGTTCTTC. This encodes CSVEGTSGRVDEQFF. The chain couples TRBV29-1 to TRBJ2-1; 15 bases align to TRBD2. Germline lookup yields CDR1 SQVTM and CDR2 ANQGSEA. V shed 1 base and J 8 bases; nucleotides not matched to a gene: 3. The CDR3 length is 15 residues.

This clonotype was seen at least ten times. The gene calls are TRBV29-1 and TRBJ1-4; 9 nucleotides match TRBD1. Germline V lookup: CDR1 SQVTM, CDR2 ANQGSEA. The CDR3 covers 12 residues. Trimming took 6 bases from V and 8 from J; bases not matched to a gene: 4. The CDR3 sequence: CSVVGTGEKLFF. Here the CDR3 DNA reads TGCAGCGTAGTCGGGACAGGGGAAAAACTGTTTTTT.

This clonotype was seen ten or more times. This rearrangement joins TRBV12-3 or TRBV12-4 to TRBJ2-1; D gene uncertain. V was trimmed by 6 bases and J by 2 bases, leaving 14 bases between them. The CDR3 sequence is 15 residues long. CDR3 residues: CASSPISGTYNEQFF. The CDR3 DNA reads as TGTGCCAGCAGCCCGATTTCGGGCACCTACAATGAGCAGTTCTTC.

The sample holds many counts of this clonotype. This chain joins TRBV4-1 and TRBJ2-5; the D is unclear. There are 15 residues in the CDR3. The germline gives CDR1 MGHRA, CDR2 YSYEKL. V dropped 1 base and J dropped 2 bases, with 11 bases sitting between them. CDR3 bases: TGCGCCAGCAGCCAAGTGCTAGAGGTGCAAGAGACCCAGTACTTC. It specifies CASSQVLEVQETQYF.

This rearrangement joins TRBV7-9 to TRBJ2-1, with TRBD1 matching 7 bases. V lost 4 bases, J lost 1 base, and 10 bases stayed unmatched. The CDR3 runs 17 residues. The germline V gene has CDR1 SEHNR and CDR2 FQNEAQ (reference sequence). DNA of the CDR3: TGTGCCAGCAGCTCTCGACAGGGAGCCAAGTCCTACAATGAGCAGTTCTTC. Encoded protein: CASSSRQGAKSYNEQFF.